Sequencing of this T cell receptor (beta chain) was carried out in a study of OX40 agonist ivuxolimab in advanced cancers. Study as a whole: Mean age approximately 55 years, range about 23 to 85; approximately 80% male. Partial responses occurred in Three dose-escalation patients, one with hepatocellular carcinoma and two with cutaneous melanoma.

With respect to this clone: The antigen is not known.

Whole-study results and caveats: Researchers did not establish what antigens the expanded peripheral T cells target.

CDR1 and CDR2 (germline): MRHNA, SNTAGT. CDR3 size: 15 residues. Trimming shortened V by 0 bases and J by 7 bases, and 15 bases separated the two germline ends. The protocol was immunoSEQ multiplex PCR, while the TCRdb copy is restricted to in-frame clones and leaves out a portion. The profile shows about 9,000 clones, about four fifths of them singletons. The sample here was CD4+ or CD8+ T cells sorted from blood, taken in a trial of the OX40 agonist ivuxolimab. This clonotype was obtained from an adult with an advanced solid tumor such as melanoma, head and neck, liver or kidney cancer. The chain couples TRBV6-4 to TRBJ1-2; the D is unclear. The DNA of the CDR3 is TGTGCCAGCAGTGACTCAGACGGCGGCCTAGGTGGCTACACCTTC. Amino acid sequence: CASSDSDGGLGGYTF.